This T cell receptor beta chain was captured in a study of shared clonotypes between healthy human individuals. The donors were adults (healthy and HIV-negative) with no recent acute infections or vaccinations. Per the germline V gene, CDR1 is SGHRS and CDR2 is YFSETQ. V lost 0 bases to trimming and J lost 5 bases; unmatched junction nucleotides: 4. The CDR3 length is 15 residues. The table came from immunoSEQ multiplex PCR; TCRdb's copy has only in-frame clones and leaves some out. The data show 550,000 to 600,000 clones, with 70% to 80% seen just once and more than 10% held by the top ten. This receptor was identified in a woman in her thirties or forties in good health. Some clones in this sample may be carry-over from other donors' samples. Material: PBMCs. This chain links TRBV5-1 with TRBJ2-1; 8 bases line up with TRBD2. The CDR3: CASSLVAGGHNEQFF. The CDR3 nucleotides are TGCGCCAGCAGCTTGGTCGCGGGAGGACACAATGAGCAGTTCTTC.